These T cell receptor beta chains were read from a single sample in a study of cytomegalovirus exposure and HLA in healthy donors. Clones were sequenced by immunoSEQ multiplex PCR, and TCRdb holds only the in-frame ones, with some missing. The repertoire consists of 100,000 to 150,000 clones, with over 70% occurring once and the leading ten covering under 9.5%. The source material was PBMCs. These receptors all come from a woman between 45 and 65 years old in good health and CMV-seropositive. Both conserved end residues are part of each CDR3. D genes are given only for firm matches. Size tells how often a clone was seen (once, few, many) or the class of an expanded clone, and some rows leave it out.

DNA: TGTTCCAGCAGCCCCCGGAGTGGAGGTACCTCCTACGAGCAGTACTTC; CDR3: CSSSPRSGGTSYEQYF; length: 16; V: TRBV7-9; size: -; D: -; J: TRBJ2-7
DNA: TGTGCCAGTGGGGGACAGGGGCGCTCTGGGGCCAACGTCCTGACTTTC; CDR3: CASGGQGRSGANVLTF; length: 16; V: TRBV28; size: -; D: TRBD1; J: TRBJ2-6
DNA: TGTGCCTGGAGCAAAAGTAGCGGGGTCGCCTACAATGAGCAGTTCTTC; CDR3: CAWSKSSGVAYNEQFF; length: 16; V: TRBV30; size: -; D: TRBD2; J: TRBJ2-1
DNA: TGTGCCAGCAGCTTACCAGGGGGTGAAAAACTGTTTTTT; CDR3: CASSLPGGEKLFF; length: 13; V: TRBV5-4; size: once; D: TRBD1; J: TRBJ1-4
DNA: TGTGCCTGGAGTCCATCGGGGAACACCATATATTTT; CDR3: CAWSPSGNTIYF; length: 12; V: TRBV30; size: -; D: -; J: TRBJ1-3
DNA: TGTGCCAGCCTGCCCTTGACAGTTAACACTGAAGCTTTCTTT; CDR3: CASLPLTVNTEAFF; length: 14; V: TRBV2; size: once; D: -; J: TRBJ1-1
DNA: TGTGCCAGCAGCTTAGCGCCCGGGACAGGGCCCACCGGGGAGCTGTTTTTT; CDR3: CASSLAPGTGPTGELFF; length: 17; V: TRBV7-2; size: -; D: TRBD1; J: TRBJ2-2
DNA: TGTGCCAGCAGCCTAGGACAGGGTTGGAACACTGAAGCTTTCTTT; CDR3: CASSLGQGWNTEAFF; length: 15; V: TRBV5-5; size: -; D: TRBD1; J: TRBJ1-1
DNA: TGCGCCAGCATCAGGGGGGAACACTATGGCTACACCTTC; CDR3: CASIRGEHYGYTF; length: 13; V: TRBV10-1; size: few; D: TRBD1; J: TRBJ1-2
DNA: TGTGCCAGCAGTGGGGGACTCCAAGAGACCCAGTACTTC; CDR3: CASSGGLQETQYF; length: 13; V: TRBV2; size: -; D: -; J: TRBJ2-5
DNA: TGTGCCAGTGGACAGGACCACTACGAGCAGTACTTC; CDR3: CASGQDHYEQYF; length: 12; V: TRBV7-9; size: -; D: TRBD1; J: TRBJ2-7
DNA: TGTGCCAGCAGCTTAATGGGTAGCGGGGGGAACGAGCAGTACTTC; CDR3: CASSLMGSGGNEQYF; length: 15; V: TRBV7-2; size: -; D: TRBD2; J: TRBJ2-7
DNA: TGTGCCAGCAGCGATGGACTAGCGGGGGGCTACAATGAGCAGTTCTTC; CDR3: CASSDGLAGGYNEQFF; length: 16; V: TRBV2; size: -; D: TRBD2; J: TRBJ2-1
DNA: TGTGCCAGCTCATCTTCAGGGGGCGCGGGGTATGAGCAGTTCTTC; CDR3: CASSSSGGAGYEQFF; length: 15; V: TRBV18; size: -; D: TRBD1; J: TRBJ2-1
DNA: TGTGCCAGCGCGGGCGGGGTTGATAATGAAAAACTGTTTTTT; CDR3: CASAGGVDNEKLFF; length: 14; V: TRBV11-2; size: -; D: -; J: TRBJ1-4
DNA: TGTGCTAGCAGCTTAGGGAGGGGCGGGGAGCTGTTTTTT; CDR3: CASSLGRGGELFF; length: 13; V: TRBV7-7; size: -; D: TRBD2; J: TRBJ2-2
DNA: TGTGCCACCAGCGCGGGGGGGGAGACAGATACGCAGTATTTT; CDR3: CATSAGGETDTQYF; length: 14; V: TRBV15; size: -; D: TRBD2; J: TRBJ2-3
DNA: TGCAGCGTTGCCCTGGGACTAGCGGGAGGGAGTGAGCAGTTCTTC; CDR3: CSVALGLAGGSEQFF; length: 15; V: TRBV29-1; size: -; D: TRBD2; J: TRBJ2-1
DNA: TGTGCCAGCAGTGGGGACAGGAACACTGAAGCTTTCTTT; CDR3: CASSGDRNTEAFF; length: 13; V: TRBV2; size: -; D: TRBD1; J: TRBJ1-1
DNA: TGCGCCAGCAGCCAAGAAATAACCGGTAACTATGGCTACACCTTC; CDR3: CASSQEITGNYGYTF; length: 15; V: TRBV4-3; size: -; D: -; J: TRBJ1-2
DNA: TGCGCCAGCAGCCAAGACCCGCCGGTTCTTACTAACAATGAGCAGTTCTTC; CDR3: CASSQDPPVLTNNEQFF; length: 17; V: TRBV4-3; size: few; D: -; J: TRBJ2-1
DNA: TGCGCCAGCAGCCAAGGTCCCCTGGTTAGCGGGAGGGCCAGGGAGACCCAGTACTTC; CDR3: CASSQGPLVSGRARETQYF; length: 19; V: TRBV4-1; size: many; D: TRBD2; J: TRBJ2-5
DNA: TGTGCCAGCAGTGAAGGGACTTCCTTAGACTCCTACGAGCAGTACTTC; CDR3: CASSEGTSLDSYEQYF; length: 16; V: TRBV6-1; size: -; D: -; J: TRBJ2-7
DNA: TGTGCCAGCAGACCTAATGGGGCGACCCAGTACTTC; CDR3: CASRPNGATQYF; length: 12; V: TRBV2; size: -; D: -; J: TRBJ2-5
DNA: TGTGCCAGCAGCTCACGACTAGCGGGAAATTACGAGCAGTACTTC; CDR3: CASSSRLAGNYEQYF; length: 15; V: TRBV7-2; size: -; D: TRBD2; J: TRBJ2-7
DNA: TGCGCCAGTTATAGCGGCACAGATACGCAGTATTTT; CDR3: CASYSGTDTQYF; length: 12; V: TRBV5-1; size: -; D: -; J: TRBJ2-3
DNA: TGTGCCAGCAGCCCAGGGGGGGGAGCGGGAGTGGTCTATGAGCAGTTCTTC; CDR3: CASSPGGGAGVVYEQFF; length: 17; V: TRBV7-8; size: few; D: -; J: TRBJ2-1
DNA: TGTGCCAGCACCTTTGGGACACCGTACGAGCAGTACTTC; CDR3: CASTFGTPYEQYF; length: 13; V: TRBV2; size: -; D: -; J: TRBJ2-7
DNA: TGCGCCAGCAGCCATAGACAGGGTAGGAGCTCTGGGGCCAACGTCCTGACTTTC; CDR3: CASSHRQGRSSGANVLTF; length: 18; V: TRBV4-1; size: -; D: TRBD1; J: TRBJ2-6
DNA: TGTGCCAGCAGCCAGTGGGACAGAACTAACTATGGCTACACCTTC; CDR3: CASSQWDRTNYGYTF; length: 15; V: TRBV7-9; size: once; D: TRBD1; J: TRBJ1-2
DNA: TGTGCCAGCAAACTAGCGGGGGGCCGGGGGGAGCAGTACTTC; CDR3: CASKLAGGRGEQYF; length: 14; V: TRBV5-6; size: few; D: TRBD2; J: TRBJ2-7
DNA: TGTGCCAGCAAGTCAGATGCCTCCAATGAAAAACTGTTTTTT; CDR3: CASKSDASNEKLFF; length: 14; V: TRBV2; size: -; D: -; J: TRBJ1-4
DNA: TGTGCCAGCAGCCCGGTGACTAGCGGGGGAGTTGAGTTCTTC; CDR3: CASSPVTSGGVEFF; length: 14; V: TRBV5-6; size: -; D: TRBD2; J: TRBJ2-1
DNA: TGTGCCAGCAGCGTAAGGGGGCTAGCGAGCACCGGGGAGCTGTTTTTT; CDR3: CASSVRGLASTGELFF; length: 16; V: TRBV9; size: -; D: -; J: TRBJ2-2
DNA: TGTGCCAGCAGTGGGGGGGGCCCTCTCTACTTC; CDR3: CASSGGGPLYF; length: 11; V: TRBV7-2; size: few; D: -; J: TRBJ2-7
DNA: TGTGCCAGCAGCTCGGGACAGATAACCACTAACTATGGCTACACCTTC; CDR3: CASSSGQITTNYGYTF; length: 16; V: TRBV7-2; size: -; D: TRBD1; J: TRBJ1-2
DNA: TGTGCCAGCAGTTTATCGAGAGGGGGTAGTGGCGGGGAGCTGTTTTTT; CDR3: CASSLSRGGSGGELFF; length: 16; V: TRBV27; size: -; D: -; J: TRBJ2-2
DNA: TGTGCCATCAGGACGGAGACAGGGGTTAACACTGAAGCTTTCTTT; CDR3: CAIRTETGVNTEAFF; length: 15; V: TRBV10-3; size: -; D: TRBD1; J: TRBJ1-1
DNA: TGTGCCAGCAGCTCACAGGGGAGCAATCAGCCCCAGCATTTT; CDR3: CASSSQGSNQPQHF; length: 14; V: TRBV7-2; size: -; D: TRBD1; J: TRBJ1-5
DNA: TGCGCCAGCAGCTTTTACAGGGTGGACTATGGCTACACCTTC; CDR3: CASSFYRVDYGYTF; length: 14; V: TRBV5-1; size: -; D: -; J: TRBJ1-2
DNA: TGTGCCAGCAGCCTACTAGCCGTTTCCGCAGATACGCAGTATTTT; CDR3: CASSLLAVSADTQYF; length: 15; V: TRBV7-2; size: -; D: -; J: TRBJ2-3
DNA: TGCGCCAGCAGCCCGGAATTTACAGGATTCAACGGCTACACCTTC; CDR3: CASSPEFTGFNGYTF; length: 15; V: TRBV4-3; size: -; D: -; J: TRBJ1-2
DNA: TGTGCCAGCAGTCTTCAGTCCGGGGCCAACGTCCTGACTTTC; CDR3: CASSLQSGANVLTF; length: 14; V: TRBV2; size: -; D: -; J: TRBJ2-6
DNA: TGTGCTAGTAGCTTAGGCAGTATTACAGATACGCAGTATTTT; CDR3: CASSLGSITDTQYF; length: 14; V: TRBV7-7; size: -; D: -; J: TRBJ2-3
DNA: TGTGCCATCAGTGAGGGCAGGGGGGATCAGCCCCAGCATTTT; CDR3: CAISEGRGDQPQHF; length: 14; V: TRBV10-3; size: -; D: TRBD1; J: TRBJ1-5
DNA: TGTGCCAGTAGTATAGGGATGGGACAGGGCACTGGCTACACCTTC; CDR3: CASSIGMGQGTGYTF; length: 15; V: TRBV19; size: -; D: TRBD1; J: TRBJ1-2
DNA: TGCGCCAGCAGCCAAGGAAGCGGGAGGACAACAGATACGCAGTATTTT; CDR3: CASSQGSGRTTDTQYF; length: 16; V: TRBV4-3; size: -; D: TRBD2; J: TRBJ2-3
DNA: TGTGCCAGCAGTTCCCGGGACAGGGTCTTGGGCGTCGGCTACACCTTC; CDR3: CASSSRDRVLGVGYTF; length: 16; V: TRBV6-6; size: few; D: TRBD1; J: TRBJ1-2
DNA: TGCGCCAGCAGCCGGACAGCAGTTTATGAAGCTTTCTTT; CDR3: CASSRTAVYEAFF; length: 13; V: TRBV4-1; size: -; D: -; J: TRBJ1-1
DNA: TGTGCCAGTAGTATAGACCCCCTAGCGGGGGGATTCCCCTTACAGTACTTC; CDR3: CASSIDPLAGGFPLQYF; length: 17; V: TRBV19; size: once; D: TRBD2; J: TRBJ2-4
DNA: TGTGCCAGCCTGTATAGCAATCAGCCCCAGCATTTT; CDR3: CASLYSNQPQHF; length: 12; V: TRBV2; size: -; D: -; J: TRBJ1-5
DNA: TGTGCCAGCAGTGAATGGCGGGGGGAACAAGAGACCCAGTACTTC; CDR3: CASSEWRGEQETQYF; length: 15; V: TRBV25-1; size: -; D: TRBD2; J: TRBJ2-5
DNA: TGTGCCAGTAGTATAGACGGCCCCGGTATGGCAGGGGCTGGTCAGCCCCAGCATTTT; CDR3: CASSIDGPGMAGAGQPQHF; length: 19; V: TRBV19; size: -; D: -; J: TRBJ1-5
DNA: TGTGCCAGCAGCAAAGTAATCAGGGGAGGGCGGGAGACCCAGTACTTC; CDR3: CASSKVIRGGRETQYF; length: 16; V: TRBV21-1; size: few; D: -; J: TRBJ2-5
DNA: TGTGCCAGCAGCTTGTGGGCAGGGGGCGCGAACACTGAAGCTTTCTTT; CDR3: CASSLWAGGANTEAFF; length: 16; V: TRBV5-6; size: few; D: TRBD1; J: TRBJ1-1
DNA: TGTGCCAGCACCGACGGGTCAGTGAACACCGGGGAGCTGTTTTTT; CDR3: CASTDGSVNTGELFF; length: 15; V: TRBV9; size: few; D: -; J: TRBJ2-2
DNA: TGTGCCAGCAGCTTGGGGTTAGGGGGGGACGACACTGAAGCTTTCTTT; CDR3: CASSLGLGGDDTEAFF; length: 16; V: TRBV7-9; size: once; D: -; J: TRBJ1-1